The 16 T cell receptor beta chains below all came from one sample that was sequenced in a study of blood T cell repertoires in COVID-19. Libraries were prepared by immunoSEQ multiplex PCR; TCRdb keeps only in-frame clonotypes and omits some of them. The sample includes hundreds of thousands of clones, about four fifths of them seen just once. Sequenced input: peripheral blood. The receptors stem from a woman between 50 and 59 years old with acute or convalescent COVID-19.

V gene TRBV28 combines with J gene TRBJ2-1; D is uncertain. The CDR3 runs to 15 residues. Trimming shortened V by 2 bases and J by 2 bases, and 10 bases separated the two germline ends. Germline CDR1 MDHEN, CDR2 SYDVKM. The chain's CDR3 is CASSLDITTYNEQFF. Written as DNA, the CDR3 is TGTGCCAGCAGTTTAGATATCACTACCTACAATGAGCAGTTCTTC.

DNA of the CDR3: TGTGCCATCAGTGGTGACCTGCAGGGGATGGATGGTGGCTACACCTTC. It encodes CAISGDLQGMDGGYTF. This chain links TRBV10-3 with TRBJ1-2, with D possibly TRBD1 on 6 matching bases. Germline CDR1 ENHRY, CDR2 SYGVKD. The CDR3 runs to 16 residues. Trimming cost V 4 bases and J 7 bases, with 22 bases left between them.

CDR3 protein: CASSLYPGGYEQYF. The DNA of the CDR3 is TGTGCCAGCAGCTTATACCCGGGAGGCTACGAGCAGTACTTC. The V and J genes are TRBV11-2 and TRBJ2-7, with TRBD2 matching 7 bases. The trim removed 2 bases at V and 3 bases at J, leaving 4 bases unmatched. This CDR3 region has 14 residues. The germline V gene encodes CDR1 SGHAT and CDR2 FQNNGV.

The CDR3 DNA is TGTGCTAGTGGTTTTAGGTGGCGGCCCCCGAGCGACGAGCAGTACTTC. Translated, it gives CASGFRWRPPSDEQYF. The V and J genes are TRBV12-5 and TRBJ2-7; the D is unclear. Trimming took 3 bases from V and 5 from J, leaving 20 bases between them. The CDR3 runs to 16 residues. The germline V gene has CDR1 LGHNT and CDR2 FRNRAP.

The V call is TRBV25-1, the J call TRBJ2-3; D perhaps matches TRBD2 (5 bases). The CDR3 runs to 17 residues. The germline CDR1 and CDR2 sequences are MGHDK and SYGVNS. Trimming pared 4 bases from V and 7 bases from J, leaving 24 bases between. The CDR3 nucleotides read TGTGCCAGCAGTGGGTACCGTCGAAGATTGAGCGGAAATACGCAGTATTTT. Translation gives CASSGYRRRLSGNTQYF. Combining the CDR3 with reference TRBV25-1 and TRBJ2-3 gives the whole variable domain EADIYQTPRYLVIGTGKKITLECSQTMGHDKMYWYQQDPGMELHLIHYSYGVNSTEKGDLSSESTVSRIRTEHFPLTLESARPSHTSQYLCASSGYRRRLSGNTQYFGPGTRLTVL.

The chain joins TRBV24-1 to TRBJ2-6, with 8 bases lining up with TRBD1. V shed 3 bases, J shed 2 bases, and the junction held 8 bases outside the gene matches. CDR1 KGHDR and CDR2 SFDVKD come from the germline V gene. This CDR3 is built from 18 residues. The CDR3 here is CATSDRWDRLAGANVLTF. CDR3 in DNA: TGTGCCACCAGTGATCGATGGGACAGGCTAGCTGGGGCCAACGTCCTGACTTTC.

The chain recombines TRBV7-9 with TRBJ2-2; D possibly corresponds to TRBD1 (5 bases). The germline V and J ends were trimmed by 5 bases and 0 bases, with 13 bases remaining between them. The CDR3 is 16 amino acids. Per the germline V gene, CDR1 is SEHNR and CDR2 is FQNEAQ (reference sequence). CDR3 protein: CASSPQDSPNTGELFF. The CDR3 DNA reads as TGTGCCAGCAGCCCTCAAGACAGCCCGAACACCGGGGAGCTGTTTTTT.

The chain combines TRBV6-1 with TRBJ1-4; 11 bases map to TRBD1. There are 19 residues in the CDR3. V was pared by 4 bases and J by 0 bases, with 10 bases of the junction left unmatched. The germline V gene encodes CDR1 MNHNS and CDR2 SASEGT. This CDR3 is CASSAGTGGHRATNEKLFF. The CDR3 coding sequence is TGTGCCAGCAGTGCTGGGACAGGGGGTCACCGTGCAACTAATGAAAAACTGTTTTTT.

The chain has TRBV9 and TRBJ2-3, with TRBD2 matching 14 bases. V dropped 0 bases and J dropped 5; count of bases not matched to a gene: 14. Germline CDR1 and CDR2: SGDLS and YYNGEE. The CDR3 runs to 20 residues. The CDR3 DNA is TGTGCCAGCAGCGTAGAGATAGAGCCGGGACTAGCGGGAGCTGGAGATACGCAGTATTTT. Its translation: CASSVEIEPGLAGAGDTQYF.

J is TRBJ2-5 and V is TRBV18; D possibly corresponds to TRBD2 (6 bases). V was shortened by 5 bases and J by 5 bases, with 18 bases between the two germline ends. Germline CDR1 KGHSH, CDR2 LQKENI. CDR3 length equals 15 residues. CDR3 residues: CASSSTNLEGETQYF. In DNA, the CDR3 is TGTGCCAGCTCATCGACAAATTTGGAGGGGGAGACCCAGTACTTC. The full variable domain, with the rest looked up from reference TRBV18 and TRBJ2-5, is NAGVMQNPRHLVRRRGQEARLRCSPMKGHSHVYWYRQLPEEGLKFMVYLQKENIIDESGMPKERFSAEFPKEGPSILRIQQVVRGDSAAYFCASSSTNLEGETQYFGPGTRLLVL.

The chain employs TRBV6-5 and TRBJ2-1, with 7 bases matching TRBD2. There are 14 residues in the CDR3. V lost 8 bases, J lost 7 bases, and 11 bases stayed unmatched. The V gene's germline CDR1 is MNHEY and CDR2 SVGAGI. This CDR3 is CASLGEGLVNEQFF. Written as DNA, the CDR3 is TGTGCCAGCCTGGGGGAGGGCTTAGTAAATGAGCAGTTCTTC.

This chain uses TRBV28 with TRBJ2-3; 7 bases agree with TRBD1. Unmatched junction bases numbered 9, after V lost 5 bases and J lost 4 bases. This CDR3 is 15 amino acids long. Germline CDR1 MDHEN, CDR2 SYDVKM. The CDR3 loop reads CASSLRGPWSDTQYF. The CDR3 DNA is TGTGCCAGCAGTCTGAGGGGGCCGTGGTCAGATACGCAGTATTTT.

This sequence joins TRBV18 and TRBJ2-7, with TRBD2 as a possible D gene (6 bases). Germline assignment: CDR1 KGHSH and CDR2 LQKENI. The CDR3 runs to 15 residues. Between the trimmed V and J ends, which lost 3 bases and 3 bases, there was a span of 15 bases. The CDR3 DNA is TGTGCCAGCTCACCTGGGGGGAGCCTAGGCTACGAGCAGTACTTC. As protein: CASSPGGSLGYEQYF.

This chain uses TRBV28 with TRBJ1-5; D not resolved. Trimming took off 8 bases at V and 0 bases at J, with 14 bases between the two ends. This CDR3 is 15 amino acids long. The germline V gene has CDR1 MDHEN and CDR2 SYDVKM. The CDR3 DNA sequence: TGTGCCAGCCAGTACCTGTCATTTAGCAATCAGCCCCAGCATTTT. Its protein product is CASQYLSFSNQPQHF.

The gene calls are TRBV7-2 and TRBJ1-6; D is perhaps TRBD1 (6 bases). This CDR3 contains 16 residues. The V end was cut by 5 bases, the J end by 7 bases, with 18 bases between. Germline CDR1 and CDR2: SGHTA and FQGNSA. The CDR3 here is CASSRISQGPNSPLHF. Here the CDR3 DNA reads TGTGCCAGCAGCCGCATTAGCCAGGGGCCAAATTCACCCCTCCACTTT. The full variable domain, with the rest looked up from reference TRBV7-2 and TRBJ1-6, is GAGVSQSPSNKVTEKGKDVELRCDPISGHTALYWYRQSLGQGLEFLIYFQGNSAPDKSGLPSDRFSAERTGGSVSTLTIQRTQQEDSAVYLCASSRISQGPNSPLHFGNGTRLTVT.

The gene calls are TRBV5-4 and TRBJ1-3; TRBD1 aligns across 10 bases. V trimming: 0 bases; J trimming: 4 bases; junction bases outside the gene matches: 7. CDR1 and CDR2 (germline): SGHNT, YYREEE (reference sequence). The CDR3 runs to 17 residues. CDR3 residues: CASSLGGTGDRGNTIYF. CDR3 nucleotides: TGTGCCAGCAGCTTGGGAGGGACAGGGGATCGGGGAAACACCATATATTTT.